This T cell receptor beta chain stems from a study of cytomegalovirus exposure and HLA in healthy donors. Study-wide context: As an earlier analysis found, around 190 million T cells yielded about 120 million unique TCR beta sequences.

PCR was performed using 60 Vbeta and 13 Jbeta primers. Sequenced by immunoSEQ multiplex PCR; TCRdb stores in-frame clones only, minus some. Of roughly 71,000 clones in the sample, 74% are singletons; the top ten hold over 10%. Study results and caveats: The authors judged a highly shared variant cluster likely a sequencing artifact.

Donors showed nominal health when sampled, although they likely had unrecorded immune exposures. Notes on this clone: No antigen is known for it.

Trimming took 0 bases from V and 4 from J; bases not matched to a gene: 0. Per the germline V gene, CDR1 is KGHSH and CDR2 is LQKENI. The length of the CDR3 is 14 residues. The chain employs TRBV18 and TRBJ2-5; 9 bases align to TRBD1. The source material was PBMCs. The receptor's source is a human donor in good health. CDR3 loop: CASSPPGQGETQYF. Written as DNA, the CDR3 is TGTGCCAGCTCACCACCGGGACAGGGAGAGACCCAGTACTTC.